This T cell receptor (beta chain) was captured by sequencing in a study of tumor-infiltrating lymphocytes in primary liver carcinoma. The study's findings and limits: Because the samples were bulk unsorted, the study did not compare CD4+ and CD8+ repertoires.

Extraction also yielded germline DNA, while blood RNA was obtained from unsorted whole blood. The researchers drew about 4 milliliters of peripheral blood before surgery. The CDR3 has 13 residues. The V gene's germline CDR1 is MNHNS and CDR2 SASEGT. The V end lost 4 bases, the J end lost 1 base, and 8 bases lay between the germline ends. Comments on this clonotype: The antigen remains unidentified.

cDNA specific to TCR beta was made from about 0.45 ug of total RNA, with a constant-region primer employed for priming. What produced the TCR beta libraries was three nested multiplex PCR rounds using slightly modified ARM-PCR. Running 9 to 11 cycles apiece, the first two PCR rounds relied on TRBV1-TRBV30 forward primers together with a C-beta reverse primer. MiXCR was run by TCRdb on the multiplex PCR reads, yielding one entry per CDR3 protein. Of more than 150,000 distinct CDR3 sequences in the sample, 60% were seen once. The specimen was peripheral blood. The receptor's source is a man aged 40-55 years with primary liver carcinoma and hepatitis B virus infection. The genes are TRBV6-1 and TRBJ2-7, with D possibly matching TRBD1 (5 bases). Written as DNA, the CDR3 is TGTGCCAGCAGTGTGGACATTTCCTACGAGCAGTACTTC. As protein: CASSVDISYEQYF.